This TCR beta chain was identified during a study of technical replicates of blood from a handful of donors. This CDR3 contains 14 residues. Germline V gene lookup returns CDR1 SQVTM and CDR2 ANQGSEA. Trimming cost V 4 bases and J 3 bases, with 15 bases left between them. The repertoire was sequenced with immunoSEQ multiplex PCR; TCRdb's copy has only in-frame clones and lacks some. The table lists some 57,000 clones, more than 95% of them singletons. The V and J genes are TRBV29-1 and TRBJ2-5; the D gene is possibly TRBD1 (6 bases). The sequencing input was T cells isolated from PBMCs. The clonotype was recovered from a human donor in good health. The CDR3 DNA follows: TGCAGCGTTGGGGGGCGGGCCGAAAAAGAGACCCAGTACTTC. Residues: CSVGGRAEKETQYF.